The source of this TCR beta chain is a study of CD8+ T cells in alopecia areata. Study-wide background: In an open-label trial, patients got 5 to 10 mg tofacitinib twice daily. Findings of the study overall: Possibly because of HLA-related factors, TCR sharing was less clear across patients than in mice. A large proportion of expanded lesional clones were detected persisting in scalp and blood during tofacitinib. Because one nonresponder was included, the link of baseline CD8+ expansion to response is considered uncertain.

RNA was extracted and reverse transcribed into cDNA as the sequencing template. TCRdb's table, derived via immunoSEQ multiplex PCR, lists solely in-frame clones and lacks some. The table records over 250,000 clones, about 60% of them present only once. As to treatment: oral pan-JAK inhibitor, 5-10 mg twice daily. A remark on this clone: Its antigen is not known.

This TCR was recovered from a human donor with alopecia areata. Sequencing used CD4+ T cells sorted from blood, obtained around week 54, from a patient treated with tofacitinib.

Here the CDR3 DNA reads TGTGCCAGCAGCCCTTGGGGACAGGGGGGATCACCCCTCCACTTT. It yields the protein CASSPWGQGGSPLHF. The chain uses TRBV6-5 and TRBJ1-6; 11 bases match TRBD1. J lost 10 bases, V lost 6 bases, and 8 bases had no gene match. Germline values: CDR1 MNHEY, CDR2 SVGAGI. This CDR3 is built from 15 residues.